The following is a T cell receptor (beta chain) sequence with its context. This specimen comes from a study of monozygotic twins with inflammatory bowel disease. Each sample's cDNA came from eight separate reactions. Template switching was used to attach UMIs, which incorporated a 6-nucleotide sample barcode. After re-calling the 5' RACE reads, TCRdb lists one entry per CDR3 protein, DNA absent. The record lists about 110,000 distinct CDR3 sequences, of which the ten most abundant hold around 11%. This CDR3 spans 13 amino acids. CDR1 SNHLY and CDR2 FYNNEI come from the germline V gene. This sequence originates from a human donor with ulcerative colitis or Crohn's disease, or a healthy co-twin of an affected twin (not recorded which). Source material: blood. V gene TRBV2 combines with J gene TRBJ2-3; the D call of TRBD1 rests on TCRdb alone, since no DNA is present to check it. This CDR3 is CASMSVQGDTQYF. Full variable domain (rest looked up from reference TRBV2 and TRBJ2-3): EPEVTQTPSHQVTQMGQEVILRCVPISNHLYFYWYRQILGQKVEFLVSFYNNEISEKSEIFDDQFSVERPDGSNFTLKIRSTKLEDSAMYFCASMSVQGDTQYFGPGTRLTVL.